The clone carrying this T cell receptor (beta chain) was counted between two and nine times. Sequenced by immunoSEQ multiplex PCR; TCRdb stores in-frame clones only, minus some. The table lists 100,000 to 150,000 clones, approximately 88% of them singletons, with around 1.7% in the top ten. This sample was included in a study of T cells in localized non-small cell lung cancer. Germline lookup yields CDR1 SGDLS and CDR2 YYNGEE. This CDR3 has 14 amino acids. The V end lost 3 bases, the J end lost 1 base, and 10 bases lay between the germline ends. The clonotype comes from a female donor over 55 with stage I lung adenocarcinoma. The sequencing here drew on peripheral blood, taken before any cancer treatment. The V call is TRBV9, the J call TRBJ2-5; D possibly matches TRBD1 or TRBD2 (5 bases each). The CDR3 DNA reads as TGTGCCAGCAGCGCTCACGGGACCCAAGAGACCCAGTACTTC. Amino acid sequence: CASSAHGTQETQYF. The full variable domain, rest sourced from reference TRBV9 and TRBJ2-5, is DSGVTQTPKHLITATGQRVTLRCSPRSGDLSVYWYQQSLDQGLQFLIQYYNGEERAKGNILERFSAQQFPDLHSELNLSSLELGDSALYFCASSAHGTQETQYFGPGTRLLVL.